This section outlines one T cell receptor (beta chain) sequence together with its context. What it binds is not known. These data come from a study of T cell responses to AZD1222 COVID-19 vaccine. Unmatched junction bases numbered 8, after V lost 5 bases and J lost 5 bases. Germline V lookup: CDR1 SGHAT, CDR2 FQNNGV. CDR3 length equals 16 residues. Libraries were prepared by immunoSEQ multiplex PCR; TCRdb keeps only in-frame clonotypes and omits some of them. The table includes around 100,000 clones, roughly nine tenths detected once. Study outcomes and limitations: After the peak T cell response, and only then, were repertoires sampled. Baseline serology detected seropositivity in only a handful of AZD1222 recipients. Reportedly, nearly half the spike-specific TCRs target unmutated variant regions.

The chain couples TRBV11-2 to TRBJ2-5; 13 bases line up with TRBD2. The sequence was obtained from an adult in good health. The material sequenced was peripheral blood, taken on day 0 of AZD1222 vaccination. The chain's CDR3 is CASSPTSGRAGETQYF. The CDR3 coding sequence is TGTGCCAGCAGCCCTACTAGCGGGAGGGCCGGGGAGACCCAGTACTTC. Full variable domain (remainder filled in from reference TRBV11-2 and TRBJ2-5): EAGVAQSPRYKIIEKRQSVAFWCNPISGHATLYWYQQILGQGPKLLIQFQNNGVVDDSQLPKDRFSAERLKGVDSTLKIQPAKLEDSAVYLCASSPTSGRAGETQYFGPGTRLLVL.